This TCR beta chain was sequenced in a study of a mutant IDH1 vaccine in newly diagnosed glioma (dated by TCRdb to the early 2020s). For the wider study: Of the roughly 30 treated patients, roughly 60% were male and around 38% were female, and a mean age of 40.4 years was recorded. Before enrollment, most patients had been given radiochemotherapy with temozolomide as standard therapy, while the rest had received either radiotherapy alone or temozolomide alone. Six visits were used for peripheral blood collection: V03 (baseline), V05, V07, V10, V12 and V13. Longitudinal TCRB deep sequencing was performed for some 25 treated patients wherever samples were available for exploratory analyses. Beyond this particular receptor, the publication reports: The authors noted that analyses of patient blood samples could not be reproduced because of sample limitations. No apparent relationship was observed between pseudoprogression and alterations in the top peripheral T cell clonotypes detected by TCRB sequencing. Immune responses induced by the vaccine were seen in more than 85% of patients across multiple MHC alleles. Availability determined which PBMC samples were chosen for TCRB deep sequencing.

V has 5 bases trimmed and J has 10 bases trimmed; junction bases matching no gene number 4. The CDR3 measures 12 amino acids from cysteine to phenylalanine. This entry keeps only the CDR3 DNA: 36 bases, framed from base 1. Based on the germline V gene (reference sequence), the CDR1 and CDR2 sequences are SEHNR and FQNEAQ. About this clone: Its antigen is still unknown. Base-call qualities are not available, and no considerably larger clone is one nucleotide away.

According to the study, the label for this sample's time point signals: baseline, week 1 (first vaccination visit). The treatment or condition label corresponds to: pre-vaccination baseline after standard-of-care therapy. Donors had newly diagnosed WHO grade 3 or 4 IDH1-mutant astrocytomas with loss of nuclear ATRX. The samples were drawn from NOA16, a multicentre, single-arm, open-label phase I trial in Germany that tested a mutant IDH1 peptide vaccine in humans for the first time. Visit V03 blood draws served as the baseline sample for immunogenicity testing. The DNeasy Blood and Tissue Kit was used to extract genomic DNA from EDTA blood for TCRB sequencing. Libraries were prepared through the immunoSEQ multiplex PCR assay. Rearranged TCR beta chain sequences were amplified with the hsTCRB Kit following the manufacturer's protocol. TCRB libraries were sequenced on an Illumina MiSeq. For the original study's pipeline: Demultiplexing, trimming and gene mapping were performed with the kit vendor's proprietary platform. The table comes from immuneACCESS by way of TCRdb, which keeps in-frame sequences with V and J called. Part of the clones is missing from these tables; in studies checked, under half for an unresolved V gene and the rest for unknown reasons. Clonal size and the V and J genes are those of that table, whereas D and trimming came from the DNA. The sample table shows roughly 25,000 clones, and 85% to 95% are seen once. The ten largest account for roughly 1.3% of the sample.

Specimen: PBMCs, collected from a glioma patient treated with radiotherapy, temozolomide or both. The TCR sequence derives from a man aged 35-49 years with glioma. This chain joins TRBV7-9 to TRBJ2-5; 10 of the junction bases match TRBD1. DNA sequence: TGTGCCAGCAGCCTGGACAGGGGGTACCAGTACTTC. Its translation is CASSLDRGYQYF.